Listed below are T cell receptor beta chains from one sample, sequenced in a study of metastatic and nonmetastatic thyroid tumors. Using MiXCR, TCRdb reanalyzed the PCR reads. The data show roughly 55,000 clones, with 15% to 20% seen just once and less than 9.5% held by the top ten. Specimen: blood. These receptors were obtained from a male donor with papillary thyroid cancer or a benign thyroid nodule (not recorded which). Some clones in this sample may be carry-over from other donors' samples. Both conserved end residues are part of each CDR3. A D gene is named only where the DNA matches it firmly. The size field is filled for only some rows; it gives once, few, many or a size class.

V gene	D gene	clone size	J gene	CDR3 protein	CDR3 DNA
TRBV5-4	.	.	TRBJ2-5	CASSLSGWGSEETQYF	TGTGCCAGCAGCTTGTCTGGTTGGGGGTCTGAAGAGACCCAGTACTTC
TRBV25-1	.	.	TRBJ1-1	CASKLTGWAEAFF	TGTGCCAGCAAACTAACAGGATGGGCTGAAGCTTTCTTT
TRBV10-3	.	many	TRBJ2-5	CAISEMRGKLQETQYF	TGTGCCATCAGTGAGATGAGGGGGAAGCTACAAGAGACCCAGTACTTC
TRBV4-2	.	many	TRBJ1-5	CASSQDWASNQPQHF	TGTGCCAGCAGCCAAGATTGGGCCAGCAATCAGCCCCAGCATTTT
TRBV12-3/TRBV12-4	.	many	TRBJ2-1	CASSLAPGGAIVEQFF	TGTGCCAGCAGTTTAGCGCCGGGCGGAGCCATTGTAGAGCAGTTCTTC
TRBV5-5	.	many	TRBJ1-1	CASSRGSIPQAFF	TGTGCCAGCAGCCGGGGGTCGATACCACAAGCTTTCTTT
TRBV27	TRBD1	many	TRBJ1-2	CASSYGQGGGYTF	TGTGCCAGCAGTTATGGGCAGGGGGGTGGCTACACCTTC
TRBV30	.	many	TRBJ1-5	CAWSGTGNQPQHF	TGTGCCTGGAGTGGGACAGGCAATCAGCCCCAGCATTTT
TRBV18	.	many	TRBJ1-1	CASSPPQARAFF	TGTGCCAGCTCACCACCTCAGGCTCGGGCTTTCTTT
TRBV5-6	.	many	TRBJ1-1	CASSGLGKGDTEAFF	TGTGCCAGCAGCGGATTAGGGAAGGGGGACACTGAAGCTTTCTTT
TRBV27	.	many	TRBJ2-5	CASSSADGGHQEAQYF	TGTGCCAGCAGTTCAGCTGACGGGGGACACCAAGAGGCCCAGTACTTC
TRBV3-1	TRBD1	many	TRBJ1-2	CATGTGPNYGYTF	TGTGCCACCGGGACAGGCCCTAACTATGGCTACACCTTC
TRBV28	.	many	TRBJ1-1	CASSFTGTTEAFF	TGTGCCAGCAGTTTTACAGGGACCACTGAAGCTTTCTTT
TRBV20-1	.	.	TRBJ2-6	CSARGLVTVSSGANFLTF	TGCAGTGCTAGAGGGTTAGTGACGGTGAGCTCTGGGGCCAACTTCCTGACTTTC
TRBV4-2	TRBD1	many	TRBJ2-1	CASSPTGGEQFF	TGTGCCAGCAGCCCTACAGGGGGAGAGCAGTTCTTC
TRBV27	.	many	TRBJ1-2	CASSSNSGGAPGNYGYTF	TGTGCCAGCAGTTCCAACTCCGGGGGAGCCCCTGGAAACTATGGCTACACCTTC
TRBV4-1	.	many	TRBJ1-3	CASSQAGTGPGNTIYF	TGCGCCAGCAGCCAAGCCGGAACAGGGCCTGGAAACACCATATATTTT
TRBV9	.	few	TRBJ2-4	CASSPGLGGATEAKNIQYF	TGTGCCAGCAGCCCTGGTCTGGGGGGGGCTACAGAAGCCAAAAACATTCAGTACTTC
TRBV20-1	.	many	TRBJ1-4	CSARTDLNEKLFF	TGCAGTGCCAGGACGGACCTTAATGAAAAACTGTTTTTT
TRBV18	TRBD2	.	TRBJ2-7	CASSPVAGGSYEQYF	TGTGCCAGCTCACCGGTAGCGGGAGGTTCCTACGAGCAGTACTTC
TRBV5-1	TRBD2	many	TRBJ2-7	CASSPVGGKPYEQYF	TGCGCCAGCAGCCCCGTGGGGGGGAAGCCCTACGAGCAGTACTTC
TRBV13	TRBD2	.	TRBJ2-1	CVSSATSGRVRYEQFF	TGTGTCAGCAGCGCGACTAGCGGGAGGGTGAGGTATGAGCAGTTCTTC
TRBV9	.	.	TRBJ2-2	CASGSGRGTGEQFF	TGTGCCAGCGGTAGCGGTAGAGGAACCGGGGAGCAGTTTTTT
TRBV6-1	.	few	TRBJ1-6	CASIAGTPDNSPLHF	TGTGCCAGCATTGCCGGTACACCAGATAATTCACCCCTCCACTTT
TRBV20-1	.	.	TRBJ1-2	CSASRPVDKGSCNYGYTF	TGCAGTGCTAGCCGACCCGTGGACAAGGGGTCGTGCAACTATGGCTACACCTTC
TRBV27	.	many	TRBJ2-4	CASRDSGVGNIQYF	TGTGCCAGCAGGGATTCGGGGGTCGGAAACATTCAGTACTTC
TRBV9	.	.	TRBJ2-2	CASIVDGWTGELFF	TGTGCCAGCATCGTAGATGGCTGGACCGGGGAGCTGTTTTTT
TRBV7-4	.	.	TRBJ2-7	CASSQVGNEQYF	TGTGCCAGCAGCCAAGTGGGTAACGAGCAGTACTTC
TRBV6-2/TRBV6-3	TRBD2	once	TRBJ2-2	CASSPRRVGGDGVTGDLFF	TGTGCCAGCAGTCCCCGGAGAGTCGGGGGGGACGGGGTCACCGGGGATCTGTTTTTT
TRBV4-1	.	many	TRBJ2-7	CASSPGGTGGRYEQYF	TGCGCCAGCAGCCCCGGGGGTACGGGGGGCCGCTACGAGCAGTACTTC
TRBV29-1	.	few	TRBJ1-1	CSVALLLGEAFF	TGCAGCGTTGCTCTCCTTTTGGGTGAAGCTTTCTTT
TRBV27	.	.	TRBJ2-7	CSNSLGQGPEQYF	TGTTCCAACAGTTTGGGGCAGGGACCTGAGCAGTACTTC
TRBV6-2/TRBV6-3	.	many	TRBJ2-3	CASSHLESTDTQYF	TGTGCCAGCAGCCATTTGGAAAGCACAGATACGCAGTATTTT
TRBV12-3/TRBV12-4	TRBD2	many	TRBJ2-5	CASSFDGGGETQYF	TGTGCCAGCAGTTTCGACGGGGGGGGAGAGACCCAGTACTTC
TRBV29-1	.	few	TRBJ2-2	CSVLRRGGLAGELFF	TGCAGCGTCCTCCGTAGGGGGGGGTTAGCCGGGGAGCTGTTTTTT
TRBV27	TRBD1	.	TRBJ2-7	CSSRDRGKVVYEQYF	TGTTCCAGCCGGGACAGGGGAAAGGTCGTCTACGAGCAGTACTTC
TRBV5-1	.	many	TRBJ1-1	CASSLGPGEWRTEAFF	TGCGCCAGCAGCTTGGGCCCAGGGGAGTGGCGCACTGAAGCTTTCTTT
TRBV5-1	.	.	TRBJ2-3	CSSSFVLATTDTQYF	TGCTCCAGCAGCTTTGTGCTAGCTACCACAGATACGCAGTATTTT
TRBV19	.	.	TRBJ2-6	CASSIPVLNPGANVLTF	TGTGCCAGTAGTATACCCGTTCTGAACCCTGGGGCCAACGTCCTGACTTTC
TRBV7-8	.	.	TRBJ2-1	CASSLLRGAYNEQFF	TGTGCCAGCAGCTTACTTCGGGGAGCCTACAATGAGCAGTTCTTC
TRBV20-1	.	once	TRBJ2-2	CSAIDGLRGIAGELFF	TGCAGTGCTATAGATGGGTTACGGGGTATAGCCGGGGAGCTGTTTTTT
TRBV6-1	TRBD1	many	TRBJ1-5	CASSEVTGGNQPQHF	TGTGCCAGCAGTGAAGTGACAGGGGGCAATCAGCCCCAGCATTTT
TRBV12-3/TRBV12-4	TRBD1	.	TRBJ1-2	CASSLALASDRGQYFYTF	TGTGCCAGCAGTTTAGCCCTCGCCTCGGACAGGGGGCAGTATTTCTACACCTTC
TRBV28	TRBD2	few	TRBJ2-5	CASSVLAGGNGETKYF	TGTGCCAGCAGTGTACTAGCGGGAGGTAACGGGGAGACCAAGTACTTC
TRBV19	.	many	TRBJ1-1	CASSIGGGWGTEAFF	TGTGCCAGTAGTATCGGAGGGGGTTGGGGCACTGAAGCTTTCTTT
TRBV11-2	.	few	TRBJ2-3	CASSPSMMSTDTQYF	TGTGCCAGCAGCCCGTCTATGATGAGTACAGACACGCAGTATTTT
TRBV2	.	many	TRBJ2-3	CASSEGGGLADTQYF	TGTGCCAGCAGTGAAGGGGGGGGCCTAGCGGATACGCAGTATTTT
TRBV6-2/TRBV6-3	TRBD2	many	TRBJ2-3	CAVRLAGGDTQYF	TGTGCCGTGCGACTAGCGGGAGGCGATACGCAGTATTTT
TRBV27	TRBD1	many	TRBJ2-5	CASSPDRGEETQYF	TGTGCCAGCAGTCCCGACAGGGGCGAGGAGACCCAGTACTTC
TRBV6-5	.	.	TRBJ2-7	CSSSPSPTVSYEQYF	TGTTCCAGCAGTCCCTCCCCTACAGTCTCCTACGAGCAGTACTTC
TRBV19	.	many	TRBJ1-5	CASSPLVVGINQPQHF	TGTGCCAGTAGCCCTTTGGTGGTGGGGATTAATCAGCCCCAGCATTTT
TRBV15	TRBD2	many	TRBJ2-2	CATSREGLDTGELFF	TGTGCCACCAGCAGAGAGGGACTAGACACCGGGGAGCTGTTTTTT
TRBV2	TRBD1	many	TRBJ2-5	CASSRDRGEETQYF	TGTGCCAGCAGTAGGGACAGGGGCGAAGAGACCCAGTACTTC
TRBV7-9	.	.	TRBJ2-1	CASSESAGDNDQFF	TGTGCCAGCAGCGAAAGCGCCGGAGATAACGATCAGTTCTTC
TRBV20-1	.	.	TRBJ2-2	CSARLARTNTGELFF	TGCAGTGCCAGGCTCGCTCGGACGAACACCGGGGAGCTGTTTTTT